The 14 T cell receptor beta chains below all came from one sample that was sequenced in a study of blood T cell repertoires in COVID-19. Only in-frame clones appear in the TCRdb table, and some are missing; sequencing was by immunoSEQ multiplex PCR. The sample holds about 200,000 clones, around 85% seen once. Sequenced material: peripheral blood. Receptor source: a woman between 65 and 79 years old with acute or convalescent COVID-19.

The chain carries TRBV18 and TRBJ2-2; 7 nucleotides agree with TRBD2. Germline lookup yields CDR1 KGHSH and CDR2 LQKENI. The CDR3 length is 13 residues. V shed 2 bases and J 6 bases; nucleotides not matched to a gene: 0. This CDR3 is CASSPGLAGELFF. CDR3 coding DNA: TGTGCCAGCTCACCAGGACTAGCCGGGGAGCTGTTTTTT. The whole variable domain, filled in from reference TRBV18 and TRBJ2-2, reads NAGVMQNPRHLVRRRGQEARLRCSPMKGHSHVYWYRQLPEEGLKFMVYLQKENIIDESGMPKERFSAEFPKEGPSILRIQQVVRGDSAAYFCASSPGLAGELFFGEGSRLTVL.

The CDR3 region is CASSVTDPGQGANTGELFF. As DNA, the CDR3 is TGTGCCAGCAGCGTTACTGACCCGGGACAGGGGGCAAACACCGGGGAGCTGTTTTTT. J is TRBJ2-2 and V is TRBV9; 12 bases agree with TRBD1. This CDR3 has 19 amino acids. The V and J ends lost 2 bases and 2 bases, in that order; junction bases with no gene match: 10. The germline CDR1 and CDR2 sequences are SGDLS and YYNGEE.

The V and J genes are TRBV29-1 and TRBJ2-5; the D gene is possibly TRBD1 (5 bases). The V gene lost 7 bases and the J gene lost 1 base, with 16 bases spanning the gap. The germline CDR1 and CDR2 sequences are SQVTM and ANQGSEA. The CDR3 runs 14 residues. CDR3 DNA: TGCAGCGCCCGTGGGCAGGGCCGCCAAGAGACCCAGTACTTC. It codes for CSARGQGRQETQYF.

The chain links TRBV7-2 to TRBJ1-6; D might be TRBD1 (5 bases). CDR3 length: 12 residues. From germline, CDR1 is SGHTA and CDR2 FQGNSA. V lost 5 bases to trimming and J lost 9 bases, with 8 bases between them. The CDR3 DNA reads TGTGCCAGCAGCGCCAGGGTTTCACCCCTCCACTTT. Translation gives CASSARVSPLHF.

The rearrangement joins TRBV29-1 to TRBJ2-7; no definite D call. The CDR3 extends over 11 amino acids. Germline V gene data show CDR1 as SQVTM and CDR2 as ANQGSEA. V was clipped by 2 bases and J by 5 bases, with 7 bases between them. CDR3 DNA sequence: TGCAGCGTTGAACTCGTTAACGAGCAGTACTTC. Amino acid sequence: CSVELVNEQYF.

This chain connects TRBV6-4 to TRBJ2-3; 11 bases align to TRBD1. The ends lost 3 bases at V and 4 bases at J; junction bases unmatched: 0. The germline CDR1 and CDR2 sequences are MRHNA and SNTAGT. The CDR3 runs 14 residues. The CDR3 is CASSEGQGADTQYF. Here the CDR3 DNA reads TGTGCCAGCAGTGAGGGACAGGGGGCAGATACGCAGTATTTT.

The J gene is TRBJ2-7, the V gene TRBV6-4; TRBD1 aligns across 10 bases. Germline values: CDR1 MRHNA, CDR2 SNTAGT. V shed 8 bases, J shed 2 bases, and the junction held 18 bases outside the gene matches. This CDR3 has 18 amino acids. This CDR3 is CASFPGTGDREATYEQYF. The CDR3 coding sequence is TGTGCCAGCTTCCCCGGGACAGGGGACCGGGAGGCCACCTACGAGCAGTACTTC.

This clone was observed once. The J gene is TRBJ1-2, the V gene TRBV5-1; TRBD1 matches at 10 bases. CDR1 and CDR2 from the germline V gene are SGHRS and YFSETQ. With 4 bases clipped from V and 5 bases from J, the junction kept 2 bases outside the gene matches. This CDR3 has 13 residues. The CDR3 loop is CASSGTGEYGYTF. The CDR3 region has the DNA TGCGCCAGCAGCGGGACAGGGGAGTATGGCTACACCTTC.

This clone has only one observation. The V gene is TRBV27, the J gene TRBJ1-1; 7 bases map to TRBD1. J was trimmed by 0 bases and V by 3 bases; bases with no gene match: 4. The CDR3 sequence is 15 residues long. Germline V lookup: CDR1 MNHEY, CDR2 SMNVEV (reference sequence). CDR3 bases: TGTGCCAGCAGTTTCGACGACAGGGTGAACACTGAAGCTTTCTTT. It is translated as CASSFDDRVNTEAFF.

This clone came up once. The chain employs TRBV6-6 and TRBJ2-7; 7 bases map to TRBD1. The junction had 3 bases not matched to a gene; V was cut back by 0 bases and J by 4 bases. The germline CDR1 and CDR2 sequences are MNHNY and SVGAGI (reference sequence). There are 14 residues in the CDR3. As DNA, the CDR3 is TGTGCCAGCAGTTACTCGGGACAGAGTTACGAGCAGTACTTC. This codes for CASSYSGQSYEQYF.

The V and J genes are TRBV7-3 and TRBJ2-3; no definite D call. CDR3 size: 14 residues. CDR1 is SGHTA and CDR2 is FQGTGA in the germline V gene. V dropped 2 bases and J dropped 1 base, with 7 bases sitting between them. The CDR3 DNA is TGTGCCAGCAGCTTAGAGGCAGGCACAGATACGCAGTATTTT. This sequence encodes CASSLEAGTDTQYF.

The table lists this clone with a count of one. V usage is TRBV6-5 and J usage is TRBJ2-7; 9 bases fit TRBD2. The CDR3 runs to 15 residues. From germline, CDR1 is MNHEY and CDR2 SVGAGI. The V and J ends lost 8 bases and 2 bases, in that order; junction bases with no gene match: 10. The CDR3 here is CASVNLASGTYEQYF. CDR3 in DNA: TGTGCCAGCGTTAACCTGGCTAGCGGGACCTACGAGCAGTACTTC.

As DNA, the CDR3 is TGTGCCAGCAGCCCCGGACTGAACAATGAGCAGTTCTTC. Translating gives CASSPGLNNEQFF. The chain is built from TRBV7-3 and TRBJ2-1; D is possibly TRBD2 (5 bases). Trimming removed 5 bases from V and 5 bases from J, with 10 bases in between. From germline, CDR1 is SGHTA and CDR2 FQGTGA. CDR3 length equals 13 residues. Full variable domain (remainder filled in from reference TRBV7-3 and TRBJ2-1): GAGVSQTPSNKVTEKGKYVELRCDPISGHTALYWYRQSLGQGPEFLIYFQGTGAADDSGLPNDRFFAVRPEGSVSTLKIQRTERGDSAVYLCASSPGLNNEQFFGPGTRLTVL.

The rearrangement links TRBV2 to TRBJ1-1, with D possibly being TRBD1 (5 bases). Trimming removed 1 base at V and 8 bases at J, with 5 bases between. The CDR3 sequence is 11 residues long. CDR1 is SNHLY, CDR2 FYNNEI, per germline. The CDR3 bases are TGTGCCAGCAGTGAAGACAGGGAAGCTTTCTTT. This sequence encodes CASSEDREAFF. Filled out from reference TRBV2 and TRBJ1-1, the complete variable domain reads EPEVTQTPSHQVTQMGQEVILRCVPISNHLYFYWYRQILGQKVEFLVSFYNNEISEKSEIFDDQFSVERPDGSNFTLKIRSTKLEDSAMYFCASSEDREAFFGQGTRLTVV.